This TCR beta chain was sequenced for a study of cytomegalovirus exposure and HLA in healthy donors (dated by TCRdb to the late 2010s). Broadly, across the study: An earlier analysis of approximately 640 of the donors reported 250 to 300 Gb of sequence data and 100 million to 130 million unique TCR beta sequences from 150 million to 200 million T cells. Approximately 310 gigabases of sequencing data and roughly 90 million unique TCR sequences were included in an early release covering roughly 700 HLA-typed donors. The genetic ancestry cluster associated with self-reported Caucasian donors included approximately 85% of the 398 genotyped donors. The study aimed to test whether signatures of past pathogen exposure could be identified by cataloging public T cell receptors. The study profiled the T cell repertoires of under 850 subjects by immunosequencing and related them to cytomegalovirus serostatus. Besides the first cohort of 550 to 750 subjects, a separate validation cohort made up of 95 to 150 different subjects was used. High-throughput TCR immunosequencing, statistical association of individual TCRs with disease status, and machine learning were combined to predict cytomegalovirus infection status. A later analysis re-analyzed previously published TCR beta repertoires from approximately 670 donors and added high-resolution HLA genotyping to study TCR occurrence patterns. The later analysis used no new phenotypic data to find candidate immune exposures, relying instead on TCR beta sequences and their occurrence across donors. In an earlier analysis of several hundred of the donors, high-throughput TCR beta sequencing was used to judge whether each TCR beta V gene segment behaved as functional or pseudogenic. Donor age, sex, ethnicity and CMV serostatus were compiled together with the repertoire data. Genome-wide SNP genotypes for about three fifths of the roughly 700 donors were used in a later genetic analysis, which treated that subset as a discovery cohort. Every discovery cohort repertoire had been produced on one sequencing platform. HLA typing covered class I and class II loci at four-digit resolution. The number of typed donors differed by locus: about 620-640 for A, B, C, DRB1 and DQB1; roughly 510 for DQA1; 606 for DPA1; and around 470 for DPB1. A few DR-DQ haplotypes were treated as single units for association and clustering because of strong linkage in the cohort. Among some 410 genotyped donors of the cohort, an average of about 220,000 unique TCR beta nucleotide sequences was sequenced per donor, of which about 18% were non-productive. The paper as a whole reports these results and caveats: A few of the identified cytomegalovirus-associated TCR beta chains were confirmed in vitro to be specific for cytomegalovirus antigens. Cytomegalovirus status was reported to be diagnosed by the classifier with high specificity and sensitivity in both the original and validation cohorts. A later genetic analysis associated a missense DCLRE1C variant with V-gene and J-gene trimming of TCR beta chains, and an independent cohort replicated the association. In a later analysis, the rate of TCR association differed among HLA loci, with DRB1 alleles having the most associated TCRs and HLA-C alleles having the fewest. While some public TCRs were present in many individuals, most TCR sequences turned up only very rarely across donors. The presence/absence analyses assumed that sequencing depth was roughly uniform across donors, and that assumption may not be true. A cluster of highly shared sequence variants was judged likely to represent a technical artifact of the sequencing pipeline. In a later analysis, most CMV-associated TCR beta chains were found to appear HLA-restricted, with HLA associations seemingly driven largely by CMV exposure. According to a later analysis, parvovirus B19, influenza, CMV and Epstein-Barr virus appeared linked to several top co-occurrence clusters. Around 16 rarely observed V segments, including chromosome 9 orphons, were excluded from the earlier analysis of approximately 500 of the donors because counts were too low. Broadly in line with IMGT annotations, most TCR beta V segments showed up in productive rearrangements about 87% or about 30% of the time in an earlier analysis of 587 of the donors. According to the authors, the approach could potentially be generalized to other disease states and immunological phenotypes. Because HLA typing was unavailable for some donors at each locus, only the typed subset was used in association tests. Correlated functional status among segregating V segments might reflect linkage disequilibrium, but an unknown experimental factor could not be ruled out. Some IMGT-functional V segments, including TRBV6-2 and TRBV6-3, could not be distinguished by the 87-base-pair reads and were therefore excluded. In a later analysis, HLA-associated TCR beta chains were found to be more clonally expanded and to have lower generation probabilities than equally common non-associated chains. Assigning TCR associations to individual alleles was difficult when HLA alleles, especially DR and DQ, strongly co-occurred. A further reported finding was that TCR beta sequences accurately predicted the HLA-A and HLA-B alleles for most subjects in the first cohort. Specific HLA alleles were associated with 15,000 to 20,000 TCR beta sequences at a false discovery rate of 0.05 in a later analysis. Only TCR beta chains were sequenced in this cohort, and the absence of alpha or paired-chain data limited detectable features. In a later genetic analysis, fewer N-insertions in productive TCRs were reported among donors in an Asian-associated ancestry cluster than the roughly 670-donor mean. The study listed 150 to 200 TCR beta chains as associated with cytomegalovirus. Immune exposure information for the cohort was limited to CMV serostatus.

The library relied on the immunoSEQ multiplex PCR assay. The multiplex PCR relied on a mix of 60 forward primers for TCR Vbeta segments and 13 reverse primers for TCR Jbeta segments. The CDR3 region of rearranged TCR beta genes was amplified from genomic DNA with a multiplex PCR assay. The Illumina HiSeq System was used to sequence the amplified TCR beta libraries as 87-base-pair reads. The paper's processing steps were these. Across the 600 to 700 repertoires, a later analysis counted tens of millions of unique TCR beta chains, roughly 11 million of which were shared by at least two donors. Raw reads were error-corrected and collapsed into unique sequences by a nearest-neighbor algorithm in which closely related sequences were merged to remove PCR and sequencing errors. V, D and J gene segments were assigned by aligning CDR3 sequences to IMGT reference sequences. For a sequence to be retained, a match of at least six nucleotides to both a V gene segment and a J gene segment was required. A rearrangement was called productive if the CDR3 had no stop codons and remained in frame with V and J, and every other rearrangement was called non-productive. Following IMGT convention, CDR3 was defined as the stretch from the second conserved V-encoded cysteine to the conserved J-encoded phenylalanine. Sequences without an unambiguous match to a single V gene segment were excluded from the earlier analysis of several hundred of the donors. In an earlier analysis of around 600 of the donors, V segments were called functional above 56.7% productive rearrangements and were called segregating when the between-donor standard deviation exceeded 5%. A statistical classification framework was built to diagnose cytomegalovirus status from the catalog of TCR beta chain sequences. V and J gene assignment, in a later analysis, came from comparing TCR nucleotide sequences with IMGT/GENE-DB human TR gene sequences. A later analysis assigned CDR3 sequences and most-parsimonious VDJ recombination scenarios with the TCRdist pipeline. In a later analysis, each TCR beta chain was defined by its CDR3 amino acid sequence together with its V-gene family, and reads without a unique V-gene family were excluded. As a way to deal with suspected cross-contamination and a sequencing artifact, a later analysis dropped 500 to 700 nucleotide sequences that were highly shared and had low generation probability. A later analysis calculated a clonal expansion index for each public chain from normalized within-repertoire ranks of inferred template counts. A later analysis computed generation probabilities with a VDJ recombination model fitted to out-of-frame rearrangements, and checked the results against IGoR. A later analysis scored TCR-TCR, TCR-HLA and TCR-CMV co-occurrence with hypergeometric tests, applying a repertoire-size bias correction to TCR pairs. A later analysis estimated false discovery rates by permuting HLA or CMV assignments 20 times. In a later analysis, co-occurring TCRs were grouped using DBSCAN, with TCRdist sequence similarity added in when clustering inside HLA-allele-positive subsets. Repertoires with fewer than 30,000 or more than 120,000 public chains, plus five repertoires with anomalous nucleotide sharing, were excluded from co-occurrence clustering. TCRdb provides this immuneACCESS table in a form limited to in-frame rearrangements. Some clones are lacking; in checked studies, under half of them reflect an unresolved V gene, and why the rest are absent is not known. The V and J calls and the clone size are those of that table, but D and trimming were determined from the DNA. The sample table lists about 210,000 clones, about 79% of them with a count of one. About 1.7% of the sample comes from the top ten.

The CDR3 runs 16 amino acids, cysteine and phenylalanine included. Just CDR3 DNA is preserved here, 48 bases in frame from base 1. CDR1 and CDR2, per the germline V gene, are SGDLS and YYNGEE. At the junction V is shortened by 3 bases and J by 0 bases, with 15 bases in between. The cohort was made up of several hundred healthy bone marrow donors. All cohort members were sampled while nominally healthy, although unrecorded immune exposures were likely present. The donor was CMV seronegative and belonged to the group of 350 to 400 seronegative cohort members. A peripheral blood sample was collected from each donor, and TCR beta sequencing was performed on peripheral blood mononuclear cells. The Qiagen DNeasy Blood Extraction Kit was used to extract genomic DNA from the blood cell samples. Comment on this clone: The target of this receptor is not known. No per-base quality is available; no much larger clone lies one base away.

The sample taken for sequencing was PBMCs. The TCR comes from a male donor in good health and CMV-seronegative. The chain couples TRBV9 to TRBJ1-1; too little of a D gene remains to name it. The CDR3 corresponds to CASSEVRVGMNTEAFF. Here is the DNA: TGTGCCAGCAGCGAAGTACGGGTTGGTATGAACACTGAAGCTTTCTTT. The full variable domain, with segments outside the CDR3 supplied by the reference TRBV9 and TRBJ1-1 proteins, appears as DSGVTQTPKHLITATGQRVTLRCSPRSGDLSVYWYQQSLDQGLQFLIQYYNGEERAKGNILERFSAQQFPDLHSELNLSSLELGDSALYFCASSEVRVGMNTEAFFGQGTRLTVV.